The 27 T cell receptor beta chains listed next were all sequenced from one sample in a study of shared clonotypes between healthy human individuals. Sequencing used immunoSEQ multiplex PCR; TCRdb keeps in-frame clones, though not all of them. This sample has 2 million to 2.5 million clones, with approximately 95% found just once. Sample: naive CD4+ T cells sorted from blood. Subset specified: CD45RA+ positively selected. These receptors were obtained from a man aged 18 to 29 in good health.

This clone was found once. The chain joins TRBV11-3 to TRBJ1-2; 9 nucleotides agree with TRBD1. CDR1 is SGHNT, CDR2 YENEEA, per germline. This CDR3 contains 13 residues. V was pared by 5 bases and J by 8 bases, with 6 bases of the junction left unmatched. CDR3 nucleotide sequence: TGTGCCAGCAGCCCGGGACAGGGCAGGGGCTACACCTTC. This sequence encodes CASSPGQGRGYTF.

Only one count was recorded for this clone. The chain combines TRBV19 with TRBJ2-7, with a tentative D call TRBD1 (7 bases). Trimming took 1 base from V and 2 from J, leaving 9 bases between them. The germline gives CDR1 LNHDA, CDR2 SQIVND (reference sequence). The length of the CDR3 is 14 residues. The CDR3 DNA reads TGTGCCAGTAGTATAGGCAGGGGGGCCTACGAGCAGTACTTC. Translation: CASSIGRGAYEQYF.

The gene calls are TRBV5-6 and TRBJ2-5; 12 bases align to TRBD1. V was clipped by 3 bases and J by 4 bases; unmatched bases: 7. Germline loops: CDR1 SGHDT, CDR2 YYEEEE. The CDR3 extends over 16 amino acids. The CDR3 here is CASSSRGQGAVETQYF. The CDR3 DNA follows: TGTGCCAGCAGCTCAAGGGGACAGGGGGCTGTAGAGACCCAGTACTTC.

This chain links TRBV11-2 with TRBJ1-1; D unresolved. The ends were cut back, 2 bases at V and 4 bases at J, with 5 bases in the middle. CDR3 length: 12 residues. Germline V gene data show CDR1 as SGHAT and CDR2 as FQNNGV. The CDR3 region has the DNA TGTGCCAGCAGCTTAAGATTCACTGAAGCTTTCTTT. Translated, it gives CASSLRFTEAFF.

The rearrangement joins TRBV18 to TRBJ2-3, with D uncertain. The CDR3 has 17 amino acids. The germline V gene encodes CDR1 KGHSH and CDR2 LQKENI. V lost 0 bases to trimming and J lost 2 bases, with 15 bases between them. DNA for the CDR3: TGTGCCAGCTCACCACCCATCCCCCGGCAAGCCACAGATACGCAGTATTTT. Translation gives CASSPPIPRQATDTQYF.

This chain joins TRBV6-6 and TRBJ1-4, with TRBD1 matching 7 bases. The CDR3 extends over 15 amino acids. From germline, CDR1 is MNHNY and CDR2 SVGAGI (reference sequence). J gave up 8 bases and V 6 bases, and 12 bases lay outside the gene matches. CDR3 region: CASRPRQGSGEKLFF. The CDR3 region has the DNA TGTGCCAGCAGGCCCCGACAGGGTTCAGGGGAAAAACTGTTTTTT.

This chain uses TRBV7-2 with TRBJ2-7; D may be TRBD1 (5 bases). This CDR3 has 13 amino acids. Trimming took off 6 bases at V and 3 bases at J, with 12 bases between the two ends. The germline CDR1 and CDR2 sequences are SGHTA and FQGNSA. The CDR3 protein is CASSSSQGYEQYF. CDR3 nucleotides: TGTGCCAGCAGTTCCTCCCAGGGCTACGAGCAGTACTTC. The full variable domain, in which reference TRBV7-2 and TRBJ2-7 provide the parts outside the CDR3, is GAGVSQSPSNKVTEKGKDVELRCDPISGHTALYWYRQSLGQGLEFLIYFQGNSAPDKSGLPSDRFSAERTGGSVSTLTIQRTQQEDSAVYLCASSSSQGYEQYFGPGTRLTVT.

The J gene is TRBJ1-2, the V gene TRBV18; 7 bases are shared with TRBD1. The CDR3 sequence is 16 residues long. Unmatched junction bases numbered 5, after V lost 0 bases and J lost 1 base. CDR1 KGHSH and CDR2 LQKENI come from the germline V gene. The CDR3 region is CASSPPSNRGNYGYTF. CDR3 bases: TGTGCCAGCTCACCACCGTCGAACAGGGGTAACTATGGCTACACCTTC. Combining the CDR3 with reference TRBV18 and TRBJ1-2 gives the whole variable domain NAGVMQNPRHLVRRRGQEARLRCSPMKGHSHVYWYRQLPEEGLKFMVYLQKENIIDESGMPKERFSAEFPKEGPSILRIQQVVRGDSAAYFCASSPPSNRGNYGYTFGSGTRLTVV.

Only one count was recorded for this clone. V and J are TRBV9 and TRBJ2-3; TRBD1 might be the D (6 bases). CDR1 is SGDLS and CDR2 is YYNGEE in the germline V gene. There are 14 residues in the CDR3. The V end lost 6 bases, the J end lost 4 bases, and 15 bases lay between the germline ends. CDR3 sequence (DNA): TGTGCCAGCAACAGGGAGTATCTCGCAGATACGCAGTATTTT. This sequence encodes CASNREYLADTQYF. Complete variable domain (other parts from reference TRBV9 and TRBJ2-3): DSGVTQTPKHLITATGQRVTLRCSPRSGDLSVYWYQQSLDQGLQFLIQYYNGEERAKGNILERFSAQQFPDLHSELNLSSLELGDSALYFCASNREYLADTQYFGPGTRLTVL.

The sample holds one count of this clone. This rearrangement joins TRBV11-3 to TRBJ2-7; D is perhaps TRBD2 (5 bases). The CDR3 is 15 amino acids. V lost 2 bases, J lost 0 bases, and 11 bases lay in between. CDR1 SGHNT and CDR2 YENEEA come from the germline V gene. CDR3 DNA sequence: TGTGCCAGCAGCTTAAATGCGGGCAGCTCCTACGAGCAGTACTTC. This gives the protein CASSLNAGSSYEQYF.

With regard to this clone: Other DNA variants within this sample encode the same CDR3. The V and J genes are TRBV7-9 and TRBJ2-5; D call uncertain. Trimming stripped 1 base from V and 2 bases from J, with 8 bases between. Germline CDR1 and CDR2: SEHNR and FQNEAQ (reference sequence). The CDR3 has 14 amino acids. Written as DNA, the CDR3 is TGTGCCAGCAGCTTAGTTCCTAGTCAAGAGACCCAGTACTTC. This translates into CASSLVPSQETQYF.

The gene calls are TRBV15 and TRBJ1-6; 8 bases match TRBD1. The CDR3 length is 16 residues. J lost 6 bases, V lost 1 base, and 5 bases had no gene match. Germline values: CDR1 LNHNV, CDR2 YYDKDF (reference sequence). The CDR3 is CATSRVPGGVNSPLHF. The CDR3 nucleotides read TGTGCCACCAGCAGAGTCCCAGGGGGCGTTAATTCACCCCTCCACTTT.

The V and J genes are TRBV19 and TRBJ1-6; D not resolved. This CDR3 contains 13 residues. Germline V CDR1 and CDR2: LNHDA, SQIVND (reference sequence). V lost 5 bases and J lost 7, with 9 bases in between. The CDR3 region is CASSLRGNSPLHF. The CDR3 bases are TGTGCCAGTAGTCTTAGAGGGAATTCACCCCTCCACTTT.

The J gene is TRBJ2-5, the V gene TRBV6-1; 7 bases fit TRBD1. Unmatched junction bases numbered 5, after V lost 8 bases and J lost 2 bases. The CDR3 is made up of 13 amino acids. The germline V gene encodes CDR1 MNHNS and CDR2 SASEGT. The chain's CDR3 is CASSTGDQETQYF. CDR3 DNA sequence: TGTGCCAGCTCAACAGGGGATCAAGAGACCCAGTACTTC.

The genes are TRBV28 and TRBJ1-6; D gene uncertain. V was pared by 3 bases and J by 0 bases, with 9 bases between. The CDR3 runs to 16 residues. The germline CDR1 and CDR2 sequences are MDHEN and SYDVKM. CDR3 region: CASSFWANSYNSPLHF. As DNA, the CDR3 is TGTGCCAGCAGTTTTTGGGCGAACTCCTATAATTCACCCCTCCACTTT.

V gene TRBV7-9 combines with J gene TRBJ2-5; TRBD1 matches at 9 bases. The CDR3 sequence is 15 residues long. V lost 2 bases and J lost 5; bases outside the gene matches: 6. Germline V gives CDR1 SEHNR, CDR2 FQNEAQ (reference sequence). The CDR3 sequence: CASSLTTGGWETQYF. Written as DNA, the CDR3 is TGTGCCAGCAGCTTAACCACAGGGGGCTGGGAGACCCAGTACTTC. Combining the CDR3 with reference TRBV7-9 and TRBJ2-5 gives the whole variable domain DTGVSQNPRHKITKRGQNVTFRCDPISEHNRLYWYRQTLGQGPEFLTYFQNEAQLEKSRLLSDRFSAERPKGSFSTLEIQRTEQGDSAMYLCASSLTTGGWETQYFGPGTRLLVL.

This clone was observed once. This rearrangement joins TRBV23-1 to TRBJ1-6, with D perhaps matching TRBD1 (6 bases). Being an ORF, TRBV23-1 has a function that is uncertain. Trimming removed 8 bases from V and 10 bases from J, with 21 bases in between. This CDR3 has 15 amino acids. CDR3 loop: CASLTVCGGGSPLHF. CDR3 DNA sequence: TGCGCCAGCCTAACAGTCTGTGGAGGGGGATCACCCCTCCACTTT.

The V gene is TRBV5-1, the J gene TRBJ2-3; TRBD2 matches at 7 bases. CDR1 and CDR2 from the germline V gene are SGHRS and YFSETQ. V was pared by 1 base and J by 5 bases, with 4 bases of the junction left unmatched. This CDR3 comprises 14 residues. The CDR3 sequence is CASSLRGEEDTQYF. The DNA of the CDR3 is TGCGCCAGCAGCTTGCGGGGGGAGGAAGATACGCAGTATTTT.

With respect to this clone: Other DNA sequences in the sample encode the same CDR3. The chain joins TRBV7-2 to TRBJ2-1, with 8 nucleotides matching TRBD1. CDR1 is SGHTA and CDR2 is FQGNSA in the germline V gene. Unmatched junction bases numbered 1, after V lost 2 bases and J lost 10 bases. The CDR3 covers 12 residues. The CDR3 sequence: CASSLRTGEQFF. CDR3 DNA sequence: TGTGCCAGCAGCTTAAGGACAGGGGAGCAGTTCTTC.

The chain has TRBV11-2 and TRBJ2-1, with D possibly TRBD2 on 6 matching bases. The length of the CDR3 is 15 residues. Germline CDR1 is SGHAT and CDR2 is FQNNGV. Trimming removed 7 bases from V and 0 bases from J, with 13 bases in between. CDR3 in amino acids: CASNQWRGSYNEQFF. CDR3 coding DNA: TGTGCCAGCAACCAATGGCGGGGCTCCTACAATGAGCAGTTCTTC.

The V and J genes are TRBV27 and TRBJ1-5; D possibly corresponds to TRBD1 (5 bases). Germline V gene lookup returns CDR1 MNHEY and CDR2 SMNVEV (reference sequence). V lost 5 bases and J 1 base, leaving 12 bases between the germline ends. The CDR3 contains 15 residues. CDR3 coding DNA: TGTGCCAGCAGTGCCGGAGGGACGAGCAATCAGCCCCAGCATTTT. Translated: CASSAGGTSNQPQHF.

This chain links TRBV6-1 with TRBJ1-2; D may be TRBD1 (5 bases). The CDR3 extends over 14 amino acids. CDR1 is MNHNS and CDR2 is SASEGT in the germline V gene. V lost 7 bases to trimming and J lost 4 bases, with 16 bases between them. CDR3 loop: CASNLGGDPYGYTF. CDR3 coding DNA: TGTGCCAGCAACCTCGGGGGGGATCCCTATGGCTACACCTTC.

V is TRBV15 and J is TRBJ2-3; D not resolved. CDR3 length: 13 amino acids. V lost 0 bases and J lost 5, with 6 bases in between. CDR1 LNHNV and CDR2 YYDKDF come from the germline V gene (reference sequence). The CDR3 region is CATSRDRRDTQYF. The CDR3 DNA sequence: TGTGCCACCAGCAGAGATCGAAGAGATACGCAGTATTTT.

CDR3 amino acids: CASSSSGASYF. The CDR3 nucleotides are TGTGCCAGCAGCAGTTCGGGGGCCTCCTACTTC. The chain uses TRBV2 and TRBJ2-5, with D perhaps being TRBD1 or TRBD2 (6 bases each). Germline CDR1 and CDR2: SNHLY and FYNNEI. The germline V and J ends were trimmed by 6 bases and 14 bases, with 16 bases remaining between them. The CDR3 has 11 residues.

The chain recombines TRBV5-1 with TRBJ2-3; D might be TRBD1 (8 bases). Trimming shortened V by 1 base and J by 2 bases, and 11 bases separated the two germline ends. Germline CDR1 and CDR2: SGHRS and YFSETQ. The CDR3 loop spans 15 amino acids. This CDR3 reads CASSLTGGATDTQYF. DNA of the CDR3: TGCGCCAGCAGCTTGACAGGGGGGGCCACAGATACGCAGTATTTT.

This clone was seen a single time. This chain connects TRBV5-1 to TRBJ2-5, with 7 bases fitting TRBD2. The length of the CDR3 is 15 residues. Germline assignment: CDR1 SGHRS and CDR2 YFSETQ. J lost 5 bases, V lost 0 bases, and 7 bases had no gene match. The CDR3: CASSLVPGGGETQYF. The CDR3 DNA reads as TGCGCCAGCAGCTTGGTGCCGGGAGGCGGCGAGACCCAGTACTTC.

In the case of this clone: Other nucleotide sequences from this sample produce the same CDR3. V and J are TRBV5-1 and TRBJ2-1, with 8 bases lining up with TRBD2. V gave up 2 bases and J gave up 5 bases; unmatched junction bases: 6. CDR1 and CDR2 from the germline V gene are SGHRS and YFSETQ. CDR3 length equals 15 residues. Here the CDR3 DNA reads TGCGCCAGCAGCTTATTGGCGGGGGGAAACAATGAGCAGTTCTTC. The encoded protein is CASSLLAGGNNEQFF.